Below, one T cell receptor beta chain is given with its context. The antigen is undetermined. Method: immunoSEQ multiplex PCR; TCRdb's copy keeps in-frame clones and lacks some. The sample includes about 220,000 clones, around 90% seen only once; the top ten take roughly 1%. Germline assignment: CDR1 SGHAT and CDR2 FQNNGV. CDR3 length: 17 amino acids. V lost 1 base, J lost 2 bases, and 6 bases stayed unmatched. This record belongs to a study of cytomegalovirus exposure and HLA in healthy donors. Study results and limitations: Specific recognition of CMV antigens was confirmed in vitro for three chains (all CMV-associated).

Sequencing was done on a sample of PBMCs. This chain links TRBV11-2 with TRBJ2-1; 9 bases line up with TRBD2. This sequence was found in a woman aged 18-29 years in good health and CMV-seronegative. CDR3 nucleotide sequence: TGTGCCAGCAGCTTAGGCCTAGCGGGGTCTCCCTACAATGAGCAGTTCTTC. Translation gives CASSLGLAGSPYNEQFF. Full variable domain (rest looked up from reference TRBV11-2 and TRBJ2-1): EAGVAQSPRYKIIEKRQSVAFWCNPISGHATLYWYQQILGQGPKLLIQFQNNGVVDDSQLPKDRFSAERLKGVDSTLKIQPAKLEDSAVYLCASSLGLAGSPYNEQFFGPGTRLTVL.